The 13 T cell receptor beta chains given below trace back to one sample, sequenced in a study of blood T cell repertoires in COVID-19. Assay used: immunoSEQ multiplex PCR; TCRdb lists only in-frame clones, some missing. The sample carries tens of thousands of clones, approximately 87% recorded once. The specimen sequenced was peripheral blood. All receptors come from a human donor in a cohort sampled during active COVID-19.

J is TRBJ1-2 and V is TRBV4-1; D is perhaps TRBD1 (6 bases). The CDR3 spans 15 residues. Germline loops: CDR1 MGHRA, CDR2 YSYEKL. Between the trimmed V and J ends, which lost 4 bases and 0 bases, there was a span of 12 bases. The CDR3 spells CASSPEWDTNYGYTF. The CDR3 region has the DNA TGCGCCAGCAGCCCCGAGTGGGACACTAACTATGGCTACACCTTC.

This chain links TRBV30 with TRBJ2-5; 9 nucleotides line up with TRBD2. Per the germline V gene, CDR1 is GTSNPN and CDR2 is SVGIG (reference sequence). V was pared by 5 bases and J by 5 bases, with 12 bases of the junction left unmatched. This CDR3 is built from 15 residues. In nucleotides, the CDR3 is TGTGCCTGGCAGCTAGCGGGGTACCATTTGGAGACCCAGTACTTC. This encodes CAWQLAGYHLETQYF.

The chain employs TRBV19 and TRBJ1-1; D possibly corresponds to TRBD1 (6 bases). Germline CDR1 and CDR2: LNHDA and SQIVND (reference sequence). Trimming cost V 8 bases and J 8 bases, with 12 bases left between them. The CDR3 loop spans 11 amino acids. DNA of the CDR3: TGTGCCAGTGGGGGGGCAGCCGAAGCTTTCTTT. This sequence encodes CASGGAAEAFF. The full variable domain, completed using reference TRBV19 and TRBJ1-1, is DGGITQSPKYLFRKEGQNVTLSCEQNLNHDAMYWYRQDPGQGLRLIYYSQIVNDFQKGDIAEGYSVSREKKESFPLTVTSAQKNPTAFYLCASGGAAEAFFGQGTRLTVV.

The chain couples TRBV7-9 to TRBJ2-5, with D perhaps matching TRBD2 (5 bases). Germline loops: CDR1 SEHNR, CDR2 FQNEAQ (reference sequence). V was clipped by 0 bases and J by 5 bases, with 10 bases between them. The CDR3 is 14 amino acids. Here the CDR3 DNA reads TGTGCCAGCAGCTTAGCCTCGAGAGGGGAGACCCAGTACTTC. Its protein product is CASSLASRGETQYF.

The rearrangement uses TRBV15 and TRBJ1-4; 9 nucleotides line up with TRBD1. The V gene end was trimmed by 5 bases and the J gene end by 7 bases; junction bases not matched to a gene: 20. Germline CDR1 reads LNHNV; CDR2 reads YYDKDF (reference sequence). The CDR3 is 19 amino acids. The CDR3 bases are TGTGCCACCAGCGGAAACAGGGGGCGAAACGGACAGTTTAGTGAAAAACTGTTTTTT. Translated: CATSGNRGRNGQFSEKLFF.

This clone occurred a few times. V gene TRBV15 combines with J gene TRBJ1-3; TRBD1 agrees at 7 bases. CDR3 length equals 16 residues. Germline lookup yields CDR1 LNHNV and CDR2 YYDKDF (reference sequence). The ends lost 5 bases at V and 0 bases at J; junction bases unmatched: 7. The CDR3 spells CATSQAGGFSGNTIYF. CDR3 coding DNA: TGTGCCACCAGCCAAGCAGGGGGATTCTCTGGAAACACCATATATTTT.

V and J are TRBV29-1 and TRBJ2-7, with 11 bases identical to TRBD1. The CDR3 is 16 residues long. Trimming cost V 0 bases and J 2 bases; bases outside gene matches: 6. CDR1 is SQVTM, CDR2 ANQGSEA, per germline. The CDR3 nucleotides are TGCAGCGTTGAAGACGTTTCGGGACAGGGGGCCTACGAGCAGTACTTC. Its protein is CSVEDVSGQGAYEQYF.

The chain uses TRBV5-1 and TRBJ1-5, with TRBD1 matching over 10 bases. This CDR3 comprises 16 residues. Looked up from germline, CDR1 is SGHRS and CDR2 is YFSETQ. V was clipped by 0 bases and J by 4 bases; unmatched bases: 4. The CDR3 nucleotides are TGCGCCAGCAGCTTGGACGGACAGGGGGTGAATCAGCCCCAGCATTTT. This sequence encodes CASSLDGQGVNQPQHF.

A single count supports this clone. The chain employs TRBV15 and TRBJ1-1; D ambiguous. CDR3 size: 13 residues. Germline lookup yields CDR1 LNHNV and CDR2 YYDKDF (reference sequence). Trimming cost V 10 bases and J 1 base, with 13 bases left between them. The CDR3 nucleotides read TGTGCCATCGACACGGCTCCGAACACTGAAGCTTTCTTT. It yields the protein CAIDTAPNTEAFF.

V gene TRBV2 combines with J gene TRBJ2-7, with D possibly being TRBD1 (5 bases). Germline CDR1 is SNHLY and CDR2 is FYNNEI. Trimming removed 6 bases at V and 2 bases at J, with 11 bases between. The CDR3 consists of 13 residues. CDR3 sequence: CASSLRETYEQYF. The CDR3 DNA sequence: TGTGCCAGCAGCCTCAGGGAAACCTACGAGCAGTACTTC.

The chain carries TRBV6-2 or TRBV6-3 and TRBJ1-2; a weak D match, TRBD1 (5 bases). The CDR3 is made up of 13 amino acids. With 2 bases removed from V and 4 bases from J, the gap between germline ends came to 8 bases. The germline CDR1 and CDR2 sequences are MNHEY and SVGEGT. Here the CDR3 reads CASSYGRAYGYTF. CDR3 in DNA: TGTGCCAGCAGTTACGGCAGGGCCTATGGCTACACCTTC.

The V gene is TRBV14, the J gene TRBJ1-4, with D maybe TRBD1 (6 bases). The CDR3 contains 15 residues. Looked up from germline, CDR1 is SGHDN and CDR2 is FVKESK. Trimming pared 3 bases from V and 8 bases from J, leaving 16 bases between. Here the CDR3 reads CASSQAGGRFEKLFF. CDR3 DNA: TGTGCCAGCAGCCAGGCGGGGGGGCGTTTCGAAAAACTGTTTTTT. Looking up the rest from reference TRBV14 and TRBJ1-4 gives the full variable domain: EAGVTQFPSHSVIEKGQTVTLRCDPISGHDNLYWYRRVMGKEIKFLLHFVKESKQDESGMPNNRFLAERTGGTYSTLKVQPAELEDSGVYFCASSQAGGRFEKLFFGSGTQLSVL.

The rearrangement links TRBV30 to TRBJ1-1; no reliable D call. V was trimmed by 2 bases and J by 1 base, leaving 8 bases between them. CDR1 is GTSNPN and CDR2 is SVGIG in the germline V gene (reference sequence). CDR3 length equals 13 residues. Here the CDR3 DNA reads TGTGCCTGGAGTACAGCCCCGAACACTGAAGCTTTCTTT. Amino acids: CAWSTAPNTEAFF.